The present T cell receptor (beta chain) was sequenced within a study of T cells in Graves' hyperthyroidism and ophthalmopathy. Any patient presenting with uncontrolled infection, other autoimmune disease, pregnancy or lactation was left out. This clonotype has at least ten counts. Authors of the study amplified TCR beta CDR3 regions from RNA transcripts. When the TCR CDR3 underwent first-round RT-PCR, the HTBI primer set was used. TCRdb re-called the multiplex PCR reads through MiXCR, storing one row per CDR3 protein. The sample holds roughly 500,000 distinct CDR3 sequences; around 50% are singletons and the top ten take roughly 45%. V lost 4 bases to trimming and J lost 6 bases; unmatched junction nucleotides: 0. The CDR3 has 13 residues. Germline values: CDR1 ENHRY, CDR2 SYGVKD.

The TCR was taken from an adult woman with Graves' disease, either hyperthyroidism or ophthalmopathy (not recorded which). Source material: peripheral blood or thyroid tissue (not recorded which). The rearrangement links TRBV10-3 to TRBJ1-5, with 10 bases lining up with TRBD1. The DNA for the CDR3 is TGTGCCATCAGTGGACAGGGGGCTCAGCCCCAGCATTTT. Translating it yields CAISGQGAQPQHF.